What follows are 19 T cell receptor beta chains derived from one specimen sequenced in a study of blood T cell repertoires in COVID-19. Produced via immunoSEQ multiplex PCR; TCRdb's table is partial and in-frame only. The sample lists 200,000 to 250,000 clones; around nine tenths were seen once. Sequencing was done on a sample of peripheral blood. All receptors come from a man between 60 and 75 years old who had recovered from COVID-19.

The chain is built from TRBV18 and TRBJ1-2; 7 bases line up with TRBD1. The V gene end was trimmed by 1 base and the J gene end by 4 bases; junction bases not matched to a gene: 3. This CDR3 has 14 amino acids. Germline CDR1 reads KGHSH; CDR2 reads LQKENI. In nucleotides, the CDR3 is TGTGCCAGCTCACCACAGGGACAGATCTATGGCTACACCTTC. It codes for CASSPQGQIYGYTF.

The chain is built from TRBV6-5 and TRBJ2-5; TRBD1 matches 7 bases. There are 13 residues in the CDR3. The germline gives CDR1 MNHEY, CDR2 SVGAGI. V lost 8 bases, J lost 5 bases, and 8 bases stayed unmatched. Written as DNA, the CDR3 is TGTGCCAGCTTAAGACAGGGCGGGGAGACCCAGTACTTC. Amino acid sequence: CASLRQGGETQYF.

The DNA for the CDR3 is TGTGCCAGCACTTACCCGGGGAGGGAGGGTCCACCTGAAGCTTTCTTT. Translation gives CASTYPGREGPPEAFF. This chain uses TRBV28 with TRBJ1-1; no clear D. Germline values: CDR1 MDHEN, CDR2 SYDVKM. The CDR3 consists of 16 residues. Deletions cut 7 bases from V and 6 bases from J, with 24 bases between.

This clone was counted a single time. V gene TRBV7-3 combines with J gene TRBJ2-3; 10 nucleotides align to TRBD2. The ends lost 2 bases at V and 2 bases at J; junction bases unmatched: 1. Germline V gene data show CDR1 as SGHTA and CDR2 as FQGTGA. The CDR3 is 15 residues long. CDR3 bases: TGTGCCAGCAGCTTACTAGCGGGGGACACAGATACGCAGTATTTT. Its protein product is CASSLLAGDTDTQYF.

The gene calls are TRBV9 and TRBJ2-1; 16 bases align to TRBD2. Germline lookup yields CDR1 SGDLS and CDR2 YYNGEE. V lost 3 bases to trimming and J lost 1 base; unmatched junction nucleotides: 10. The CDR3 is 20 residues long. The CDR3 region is CASSAPGTSGGDLSYNEQFF. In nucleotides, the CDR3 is TGTGCCAGCAGCGCTCCCGGGACTAGCGGGGGGGATTTATCCTACAATGAGCAGTTCTTC.

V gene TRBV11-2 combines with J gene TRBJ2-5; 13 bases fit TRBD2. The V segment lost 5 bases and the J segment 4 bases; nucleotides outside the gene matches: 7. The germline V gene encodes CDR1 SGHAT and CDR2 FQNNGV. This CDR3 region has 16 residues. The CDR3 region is CASSPRTSGSGETQYF. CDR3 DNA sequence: TGTGCCAGCAGCCCGCGGACTAGCGGGAGTGGAGAGACCCAGTACTTC.

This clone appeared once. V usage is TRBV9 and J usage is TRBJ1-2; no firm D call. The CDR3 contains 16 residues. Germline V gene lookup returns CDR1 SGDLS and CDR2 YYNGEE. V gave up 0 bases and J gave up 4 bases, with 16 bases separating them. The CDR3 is CASSVATARVGYGYTF. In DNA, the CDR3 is TGTGCCAGCAGCGTAGCTACTGCCCGGGTTGGCTATGGCTACACCTTC.

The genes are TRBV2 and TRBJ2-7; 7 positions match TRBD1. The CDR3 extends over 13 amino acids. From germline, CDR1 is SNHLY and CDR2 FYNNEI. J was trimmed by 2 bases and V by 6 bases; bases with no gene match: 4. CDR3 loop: CASSPQGPYEQYF. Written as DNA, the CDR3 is TGTGCCAGCAGCCCACAGGGGCCCTACGAGCAGTACTTC.

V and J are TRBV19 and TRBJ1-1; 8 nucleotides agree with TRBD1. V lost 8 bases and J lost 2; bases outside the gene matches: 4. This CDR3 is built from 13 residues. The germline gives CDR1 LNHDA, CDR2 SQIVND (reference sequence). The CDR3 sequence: CASRQGRNTEAFF. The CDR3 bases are TGTGCCAGTCGACAGGGGAGAAACACTGAAGCTTTCTTT.

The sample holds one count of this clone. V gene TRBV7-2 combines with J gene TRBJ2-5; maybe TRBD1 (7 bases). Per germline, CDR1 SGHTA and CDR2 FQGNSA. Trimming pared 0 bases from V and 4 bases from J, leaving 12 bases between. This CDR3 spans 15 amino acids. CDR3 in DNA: TGTGCCAGCAGCTTAGCCGGCCAGGGGGGAGAGACCCAGTACTTC. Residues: CASSLAGQGGETQYF.

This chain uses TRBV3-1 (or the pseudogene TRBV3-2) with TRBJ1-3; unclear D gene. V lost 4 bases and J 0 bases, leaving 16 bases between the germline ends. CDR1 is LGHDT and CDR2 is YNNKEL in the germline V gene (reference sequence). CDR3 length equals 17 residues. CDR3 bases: TGTGCCAGCAGCCCCAGCCCTGGACTGACCTCTGGAAACACCATATATTTT. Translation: CASSPSPGLTSGNTIYF.

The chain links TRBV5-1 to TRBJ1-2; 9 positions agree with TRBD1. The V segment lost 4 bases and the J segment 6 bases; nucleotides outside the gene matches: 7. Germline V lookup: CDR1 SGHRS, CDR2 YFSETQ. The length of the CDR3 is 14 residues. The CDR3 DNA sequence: TGCGCCAGCAGCCACGGGACAGGGTATAATGGCTACACCTTC. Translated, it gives CASSHGTGYNGYTF.

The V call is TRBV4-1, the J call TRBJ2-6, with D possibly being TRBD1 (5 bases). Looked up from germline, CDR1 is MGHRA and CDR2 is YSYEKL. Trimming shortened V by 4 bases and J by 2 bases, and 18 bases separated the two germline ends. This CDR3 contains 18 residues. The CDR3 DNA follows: TGCGCCAGCAGCCCCACTGGGGCAGCCCTAACTGGGGCCAACGTCCTGACTTTC. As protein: CASSPTGAALTGANVLTF.

DNA of the CDR3: TGTGCCTGGAGTGCCCTCGGACTAGCGGCCCAAGAGACCCAGTACTTC. Protein product: CAWSALGLAAQETQYF. The rearrangement uses TRBV30 and TRBJ2-5; 10 bases match TRBD2. The CDR3 runs to 16 residues. CDR1 is GTSNPN and CDR2 is SVGIG in the germline V gene (reference sequence). Trimming removed 1 base from V and 1 base from J; junction bases left unmatched: 6.

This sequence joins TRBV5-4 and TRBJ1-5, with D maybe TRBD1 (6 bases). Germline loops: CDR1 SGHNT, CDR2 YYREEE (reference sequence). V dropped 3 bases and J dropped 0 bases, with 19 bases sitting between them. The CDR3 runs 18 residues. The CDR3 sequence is CASSYSPQGQYSNQPQHF. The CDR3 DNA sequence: TGTGCCAGCAGCTATTCGCCTCAGGGGCAGTATAGCAATCAGCCCCAGCATTTT.

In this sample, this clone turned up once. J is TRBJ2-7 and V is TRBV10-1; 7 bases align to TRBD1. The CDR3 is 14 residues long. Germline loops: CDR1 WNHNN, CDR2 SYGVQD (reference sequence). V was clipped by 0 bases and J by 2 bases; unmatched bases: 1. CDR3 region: CASSESGQPYEQYF. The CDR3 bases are TGCGCCAGCAGTGAGTCGGGACAGCCCTACGAGCAGTACTTC.

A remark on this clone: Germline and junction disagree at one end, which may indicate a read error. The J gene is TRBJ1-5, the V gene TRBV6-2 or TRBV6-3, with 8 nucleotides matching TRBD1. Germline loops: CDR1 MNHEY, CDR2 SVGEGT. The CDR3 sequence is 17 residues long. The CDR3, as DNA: TGTGCCAGTAGTTTTACCCCTGGACAGGGACGAGATCAGCCCCAGCATTTT. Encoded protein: CASSFTPGQGRDQPQHF.

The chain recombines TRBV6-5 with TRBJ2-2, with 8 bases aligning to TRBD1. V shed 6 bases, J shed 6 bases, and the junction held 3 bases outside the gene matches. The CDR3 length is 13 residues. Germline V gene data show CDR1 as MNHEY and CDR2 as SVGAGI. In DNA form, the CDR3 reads TGTGCCAGCAGGAAACAGGGGGCCGGGGAGCTGTTTTTT. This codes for CASRKQGAGELFF.

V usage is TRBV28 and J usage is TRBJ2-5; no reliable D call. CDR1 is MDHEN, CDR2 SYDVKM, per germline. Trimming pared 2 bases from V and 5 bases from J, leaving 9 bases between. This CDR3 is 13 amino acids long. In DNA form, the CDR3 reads TGTGCCAGCAGTTTAGGTGTGCGGGAGACCCAGTACTTC. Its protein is CASSLGVRETQYF.